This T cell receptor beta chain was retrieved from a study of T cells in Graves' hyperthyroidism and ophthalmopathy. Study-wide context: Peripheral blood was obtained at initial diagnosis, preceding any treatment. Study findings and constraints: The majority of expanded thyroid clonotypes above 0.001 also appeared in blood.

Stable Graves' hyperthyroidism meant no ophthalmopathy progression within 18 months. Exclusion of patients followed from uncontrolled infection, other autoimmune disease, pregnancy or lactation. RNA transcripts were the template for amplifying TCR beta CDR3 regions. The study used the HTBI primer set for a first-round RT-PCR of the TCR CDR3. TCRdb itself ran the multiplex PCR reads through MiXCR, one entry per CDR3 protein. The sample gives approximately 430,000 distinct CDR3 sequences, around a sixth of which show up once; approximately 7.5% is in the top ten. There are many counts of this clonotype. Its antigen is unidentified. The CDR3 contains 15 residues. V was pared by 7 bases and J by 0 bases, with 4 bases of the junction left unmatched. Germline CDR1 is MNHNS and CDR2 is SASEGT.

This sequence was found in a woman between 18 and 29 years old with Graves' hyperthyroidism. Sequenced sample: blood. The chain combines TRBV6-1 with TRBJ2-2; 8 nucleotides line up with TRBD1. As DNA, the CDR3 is TGTGCCAGCACCTGGACAGGGCCGAACACCGGGGAGCTGTTTTTT. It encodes CASTWTGPNTGELFF.